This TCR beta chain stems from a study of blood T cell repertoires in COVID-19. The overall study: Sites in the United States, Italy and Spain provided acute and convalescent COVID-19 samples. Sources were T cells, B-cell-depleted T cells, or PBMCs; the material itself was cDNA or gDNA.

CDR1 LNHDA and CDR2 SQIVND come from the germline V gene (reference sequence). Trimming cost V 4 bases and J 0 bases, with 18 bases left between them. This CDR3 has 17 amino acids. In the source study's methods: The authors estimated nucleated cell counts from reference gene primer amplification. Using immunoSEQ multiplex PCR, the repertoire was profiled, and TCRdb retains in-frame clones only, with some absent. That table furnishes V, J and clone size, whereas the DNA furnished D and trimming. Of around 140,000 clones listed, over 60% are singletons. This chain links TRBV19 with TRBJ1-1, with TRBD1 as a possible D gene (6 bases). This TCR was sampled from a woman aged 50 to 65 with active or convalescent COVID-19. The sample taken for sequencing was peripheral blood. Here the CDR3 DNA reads TGTGCCAGTAGTACCCATTCTAAGACAGGAATGAACACTGAAGCTTTCTTT. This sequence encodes CASSTHSKTGMNTEAFF. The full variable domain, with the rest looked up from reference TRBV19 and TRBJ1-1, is DGGITQSPKYLFRKEGQNVTLSCEQNLNHDAMYWYRQDPGQGLRLIYYSQIVNDFQKGDIAEGYSVSREKKESFPLTVTSAQKNPTAFYLCASSTHSKTGMNTEAFFGQGTRLTVV.